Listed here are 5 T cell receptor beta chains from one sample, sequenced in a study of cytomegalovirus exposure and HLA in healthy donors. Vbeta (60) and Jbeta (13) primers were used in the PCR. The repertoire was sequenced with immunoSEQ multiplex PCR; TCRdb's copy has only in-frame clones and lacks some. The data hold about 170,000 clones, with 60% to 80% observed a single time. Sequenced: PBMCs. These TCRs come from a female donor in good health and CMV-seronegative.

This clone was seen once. The CDR3 loop reads CASSYRWTGSYEQYF. CDR3 in DNA: TGTGCCAGCAGTTACCGGTGGACAGGTTCCTACGAGCAGTACTTC. The J gene is TRBJ2-7, the V gene TRBV6-5; TRBD1 matches at 7 bases. The CDR3 covers 15 residues. Germline V gene lookup returns CDR1 MNHEY and CDR2 SVGAGI. V lost 2 bases to trimming and J lost 1 base; unmatched junction nucleotides: 5.

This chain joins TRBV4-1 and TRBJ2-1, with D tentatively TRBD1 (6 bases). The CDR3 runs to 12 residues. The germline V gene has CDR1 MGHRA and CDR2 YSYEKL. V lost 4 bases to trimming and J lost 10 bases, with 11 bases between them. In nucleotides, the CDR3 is TGCGCCAGCAGCCTACAGGGAACGGAGCAGTTCTTC. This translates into CASSLQGTEQFF.

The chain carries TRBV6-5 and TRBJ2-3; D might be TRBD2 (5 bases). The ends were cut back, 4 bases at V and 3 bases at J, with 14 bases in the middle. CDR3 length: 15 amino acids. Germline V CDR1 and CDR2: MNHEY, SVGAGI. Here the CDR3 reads CASSFRRGGTDTQYF. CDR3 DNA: TGTGCCAGCAGTTTCCGACGGGGTGGGACAGATACGCAGTATTTT.

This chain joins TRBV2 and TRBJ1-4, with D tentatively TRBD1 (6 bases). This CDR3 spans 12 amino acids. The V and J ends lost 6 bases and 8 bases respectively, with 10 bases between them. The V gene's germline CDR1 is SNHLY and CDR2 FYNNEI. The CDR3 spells CASSPRGEKLFF. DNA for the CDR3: TGTGCCAGCAGCCCCAGGGGCGAAAAACTGTTTTTT.

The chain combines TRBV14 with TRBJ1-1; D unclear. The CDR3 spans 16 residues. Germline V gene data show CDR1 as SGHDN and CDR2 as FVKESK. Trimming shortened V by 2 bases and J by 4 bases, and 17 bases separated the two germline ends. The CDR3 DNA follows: TGTGCCAGCAGCCAAATAGCGGGAGGGATTGGCACTGAAGCTTTCTTT. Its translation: CASSQIAGGIGTEAFF.